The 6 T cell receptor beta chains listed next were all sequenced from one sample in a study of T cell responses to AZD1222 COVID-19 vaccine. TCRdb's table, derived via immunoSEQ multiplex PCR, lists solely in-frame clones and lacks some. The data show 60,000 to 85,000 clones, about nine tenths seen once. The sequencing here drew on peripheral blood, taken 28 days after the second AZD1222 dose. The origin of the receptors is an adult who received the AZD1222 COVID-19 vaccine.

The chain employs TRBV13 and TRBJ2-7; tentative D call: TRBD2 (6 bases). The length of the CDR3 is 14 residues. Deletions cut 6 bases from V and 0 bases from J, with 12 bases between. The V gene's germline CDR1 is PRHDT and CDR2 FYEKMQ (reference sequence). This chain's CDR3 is CASSQGGDSYEQYF. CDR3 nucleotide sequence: TGTGCCAGCAGTCAAGGCGGGGACTCCTACGAGCAGTACTTC.

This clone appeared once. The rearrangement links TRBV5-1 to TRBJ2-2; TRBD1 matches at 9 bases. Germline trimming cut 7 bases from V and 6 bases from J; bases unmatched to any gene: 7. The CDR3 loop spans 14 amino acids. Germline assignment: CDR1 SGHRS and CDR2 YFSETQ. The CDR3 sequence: CASLVGQGAGELFF. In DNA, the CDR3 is TGCGCCAGCCTTGTGGGACAGGGCGCCGGGGAGCTGTTTTTT.

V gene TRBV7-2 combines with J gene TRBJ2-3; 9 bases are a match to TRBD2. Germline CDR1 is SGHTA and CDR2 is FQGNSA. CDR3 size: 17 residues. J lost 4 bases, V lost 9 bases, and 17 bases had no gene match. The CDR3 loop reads CASDLGIHSGGADTQYF. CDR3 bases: TGTGCCAGTGACCTGGGGATTCATAGCGGGGGAGCAGATACGCAGTATTTT. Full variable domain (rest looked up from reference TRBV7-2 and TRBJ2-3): GAGVSQSPSNKVTEKGKDVELRCDPISGHTALYWYRQSLGQGLEFLIYFQGNSAPDKSGLPSDRFSAERTGGSVSTLTIQRTQQEDSAVYLCASDLGIHSGGADTQYFGPGTRLTVL.

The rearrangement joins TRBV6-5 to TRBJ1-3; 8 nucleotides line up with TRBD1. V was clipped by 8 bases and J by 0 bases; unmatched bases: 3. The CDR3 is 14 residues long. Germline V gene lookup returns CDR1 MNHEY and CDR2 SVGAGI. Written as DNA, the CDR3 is TGTGCCAGCCGAACAGGGGGCTCTGGAAACACCATATATTTT. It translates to CASRTGGSGNTIYF.

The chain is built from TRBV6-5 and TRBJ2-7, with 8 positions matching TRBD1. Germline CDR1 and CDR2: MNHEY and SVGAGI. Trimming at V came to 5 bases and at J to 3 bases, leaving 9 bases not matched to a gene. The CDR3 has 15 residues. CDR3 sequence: CASSRQGPTIYEQYF. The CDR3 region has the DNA TGTGCCAGCAGTAGACAGGGGCCCACCATCTACGAGCAGTACTTC.

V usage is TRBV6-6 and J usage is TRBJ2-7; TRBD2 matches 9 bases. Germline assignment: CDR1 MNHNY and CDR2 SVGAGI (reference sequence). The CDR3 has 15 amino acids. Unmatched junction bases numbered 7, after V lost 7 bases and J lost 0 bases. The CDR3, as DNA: TGTGCCAGCACGGTGGTTAGCGGGGGCTCCTACGAGCAGTACTTC. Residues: CASTVVSGGSYEQYF.